One and the same sample provided the 31 T cell receptor beta chains below, sequenced in a study of T-cell reconstitution after alpha-beta-depleted transplantation in children. Unique molecular identifiers were built into the TCRbeta library. TCRdb re-called the PCR reads with MiXCR, one entry per CDR3 protein. The top ten clones hold 5.5% to 6.5% of a sample with over 90,000 distinct CDR3 sequences, around 6.1% of them seen once. The specimen comprised PBMCs, mostly from graft donor cells, sampled 60 days after TCRalphabeta/CD19-depleted stem cell transplant. These receptor sequences come from a female patient aged 2 to 10 who had a stem cell transplant for Fanconi anemia, so the T cells may come from the graft donor.

This clonotype was seen at least ten times. The chain recombines TRBV3-1 with TRBJ2-3, with unresolved D. Germline CDR1 LGHDT, CDR2 YNNKEL (reference sequence). Trimming shortened V by 1 base and J by 2 bases, and 4 bases separated the two germline ends. This CDR3 contains 13 residues. In nucleotides, the CDR3 is TGTGCCAGCAGCCAAGTCTCCACAGATACGCAGTATTTT. Its translation: CASSQVSTDTQYF.

This clonotype has ten or more counts. V and J are TRBV28 and TRBJ1-2; possibly TRBD1 for D (5 bases). The V gene's germline CDR1 is MDHEN and CDR2 SYDVKM. Trimming took off 3 bases at V and 5 bases at J, with 13 bases between the two ends. This CDR3 is 14 amino acids long. This CDR3 reads CASSFAGVPYGYTF. Here the CDR3 DNA reads TGTGCCAGCAGTTTTGCGGGGGTACCTTATGGCTACACCTTC.

This clonotype was observed many times. The chain recombines TRBV12-3 or TRBV12-4 with TRBJ2-3, with 9 bases matching TRBD2. With 5 bases clipped from V and 2 bases from J, the junction kept 14 bases outside the gene matches. The CDR3 totals 18 residues. The CDR3 protein is CASSPLAGLIIFTDTQYF. In DNA form, the CDR3 reads TGTGCCAGCAGTCCACTAGCGGGCCTAATCATCTTCACAGATACGCAGTATTTT.

This clonotype has ten or more counts. The chain employs TRBV29-1 and TRBJ2-3, with TRBD1 matching over 7 bases. CDR3 length equals 13 residues. Looked up from germline, CDR1 is SQVTM and CDR2 is ANQGSEA. The ends lost 4 bases at V and 2 bases at J; junction bases unmatched: 3. The CDR3 nucleotides are TGCAGCGTTGGAGGGACAGTCACAGATACGCAGTATTTT. Translated: CSVGGTVTDTQYF.

Worth noting for this clonotype: A much larger clone is a single base away; this may be a read error. The final CDR3 position lacks the conserved phenylalanine or tryptophan, pointing to a likely read error. This chain uses TRBV12-3 or TRBV12-4 with TRBJ1-1, with D unresolved. The V and J ends lost 2 bases and 0 bases respectively, with 7 bases between them. The CDR3 runs 14 residues. DNA for the CDR3: TGTGCCAGCAGTTTAAGGGCCTTGAACACTGAAGCTTTCTAT. This gives the protein CASSLRALNTEAFY.

This clonotype was picked up many times. The V gene is TRBV5-1, the J gene TRBJ1-1, with D possibly being TRBD1 (5 bases). The CDR3 spans 14 residues. Looked up from germline, CDR1 is SGHRS and CDR2 is YFSETQ. Trimming cost V 5 bases and J 0 bases, with 11 bases left between them. This chain's CDR3 is CASSPYRMNTEAFF. CDR3 sequence (DNA): TGCGCCAGCAGTCCCTACAGGATGAACACTGAAGCTTTCTTT.

The sample holds many counts of this clonotype. This chain links TRBV12-3 or TRBV12-4 with TRBJ2-7; TRBD2 is a possible D gene (6 bases). This CDR3 contains 13 residues. Trimming cost V 9 bases and J 2 bases, with 14 bases left between them. The CDR3 loop reads CASTSRLTYEQYF. In DNA form, the CDR3 reads TGTGCCAGTACTAGCAGACTAACCTACGAGCAGTACTTC.

The chain has TRBV7-3 and TRBJ1-1, with TRBD1 as a possible D gene (6 bases). Germline V lookup: CDR1 SGHTA, CDR2 FQGTGA. The CDR3 consists of 15 residues. Between the trimmed V and J ends, which lost 1 base and 2 bases, there was a span of 11 bases. The chain's CDR3 is CASSLNGGANTEAFF. CDR3 nucleotide sequence: TGTGCCAGCAGCTTAAACGGGGGGGCTAACACTGAAGCTTTCTTT.

The chain is built from TRBV20-1 and TRBJ1-2; D gene uncertain. There are 14 residues in the CDR3. CDR1 and CDR2 from the germline V gene are DFQATT and SNEGSKA (reference sequence). Trimming cost V 0 bases and J 8 bases, with 16 bases left between them. The CDR3 is CSARDPQAPRGYTF. As DNA, the CDR3 is TGCAGTGCTAGAGATCCCCAGGCACCGAGGGGCTACACCTTC.

This clonotype was seen only a few times. The V and J genes are TRBV5-1 and TRBJ2-2, with 11 bases that match TRBD2. CDR3 length: 16 amino acids. Trimming removed 4 bases from V and 4 bases from J; junction bases left unmatched: 6. From germline, CDR1 is SGHRS and CDR2 YFSETQ. The CDR3 DNA follows: TGCGCCAGCAGCACCCGGACTAGCGGGTCCACCGGGGAGCTGTTTTTT. As protein: CASSTRTSGSTGELFF.

The chain has TRBV30 and TRBJ2-3; tentative D call: TRBD2 (5 bases). Germline values: CDR1 GTSNPN, CDR2 SVGIG (reference sequence). There are 13 residues in the CDR3. V was shortened by 0 bases and J by 4 bases, with 8 bases between the two germline ends. This chain's CDR3 is CAWSVRVPDTQYF. The CDR3 DNA reads as TGTGCCTGGAGTGTGCGGGTGCCAGATACGCAGTATTTT.

This clonotype came up many times. The V and J genes are TRBV5-6 and TRBJ2-5, with D perhaps matching TRBD2 (5 bases). V dropped 6 bases and J dropped 10 bases, with 19 bases sitting between them. Looked up from germline, CDR1 is SGHDT and CDR2 is YYEEEE. This CDR3 is built from 13 residues. The DNA for the CDR3 is TGTGCCAGCACTTCTTATCCCCTCGGGGTCCAGTACTTC. Residues: CASTSYPLGVQYF.

This clonotype was seen ten or more times. The chain joins TRBV4-1 to TRBJ2-5, with no clear D. CDR1 is MGHRA and CDR2 is YSYEKL in the germline V gene. V was trimmed by 0 bases and J by 1 base, leaving 15 bases between them. CDR3 length: 17 residues. The CDR3 sequence is CASSQDPGGSIQETQYF. The CDR3 nucleotides read TGCGCCAGCAGCCAAGATCCCGGCGGTTCGATCCAAGAGACCCAGTACTTC.

At least ten counts were recorded for this clonotype. This CDR3 reads CASKTSLMNTEAFF. As DNA, the CDR3 is TGTGCCAGCAAGACAAGTCTCATGAACACTGAAGCTTTCTTT. The chain carries TRBV7-8 and TRBJ1-1; no firm D call. Germline lookup yields CDR1 SGHVS and CDR2 FQNEAQ. The V end was cut by 7 bases, the J end by 0 bases, with 12 bases between. The CDR3 consists of 14 residues.

This chain connects TRBV5-1 to TRBJ2-7, with no clear D. V lost 4 bases and J 0 bases, leaving 11 bases between the germline ends. CDR1 SGHRS and CDR2 YFSETQ come from the germline V gene. The CDR3 runs to 14 residues. In DNA, the CDR3 is TGCGCCAGCAGCCCATACACCAGCTCCTACGAGCAGTACTTC. Amino acids: CASSPYTSSYEQYF.

A note on this clonotype: The junction differs from germline at one of its ends, possibly a read error. The V call is TRBV5-1, the J call TRBJ2-7; D uncertain. The CDR3 spans 12 residues. Germline V gene data show CDR1 as SGHRS and CDR2 as YFSETQ. CDR3 DNA sequence: TGCGCCAGCGGCTTCGACACCTACGAGCAGTACTTC. Amino acids: CASGFDTYEQYF.

This clonotype was counted at least ten times. This chain joins TRBV28 and TRBJ1-2; D may be TRBD1 (5 bases). Trimming took off 6 bases at V and 3 bases at J, with 26 bases between the two ends. In germline, CDR1 is MDHEN, CDR2 SYDVKM. This CDR3 region has 18 residues. CDR3 sequence reads: CASRVAQVISRDDYGYTF. The CDR3 bases are TGTGCCAGCAGGGTAGCGCAGGTTATCAGCAGGGATGACTATGGCTACACCTTC.

The sample holds many counts of this clonotype. The chain uses TRBV20-1 and TRBJ2-7, with D perhaps matching TRBD2 (7 bases). Germline values: CDR1 DFQATT, CDR2 SNEGSKA (reference sequence). The CDR3 totals 14 residues. V gave up 6 bases and J gave up 7 bases, with 22 bases separating them. The CDR3 DNA reads as TGCAGTGCGAGTGGGGGGGCACCCTTTGTGGAGCAGTACTTC. As protein: CSASGGAPFVEQYF.

This clonotype appeared many times. V is TRBV12-3 or TRBV12-4 and J is TRBJ2-1; 7 bases agree with TRBD1. V lost 6 bases to trimming and J lost 10 bases; unmatched junction nucleotides: 6. The CDR3 is 12 amino acids. Written as DNA, the CDR3 is TGTGCCAGCAGCCGACAGGGTTGGGAGCAGTTCTTC. This codes for CASSRQGWEQFF.

This clonotype was picked up many times. CDR3 DNA sequence: TGTGCCAGCAGCGTAGATCCGCTTTCCTACGAGCAGTACTTC. Translation: CASSVDPLSYEQYF. This chain uses TRBV9 with TRBJ2-7; no definite D call. Between the trimmed V and J ends, which lost 0 bases and 1 base, there was a span of 8 bases. The CDR3 has 14 residues. CDR1 and CDR2 (germline): SGDLS, YYNGEE.

This clonotype was recorded many times. V and J are TRBV19 and TRBJ2-3, with D uncertain. Germline lookup yields CDR1 LNHDA and CDR2 SQIVND (reference sequence). CDR3 length: 11 residues. The V and J ends lost 3 bases and 4 bases respectively, with 2 bases between them. This CDR3 is CASSMSDTQYF. The CDR3 DNA sequence: TGTGCCAGTAGTATGTCAGATACGCAGTATTTT.

This clonotype was recorded many times. The chain has TRBV12-3 or TRBV12-4 and TRBJ2-1, with TRBD2 as a possible D gene (6 bases). This CDR3 region has 14 residues. V lost 7 bases to trimming and J lost 6 bases, with 16 bases between them. CDR3 protein: CASNTPGVSNEQFF. CDR3 in DNA: TGTGCCAGCAACACCCCGGGAGTATCCAATGAGCAGTTCTTC.

This clonotype was counted ten times or more. This rearrangement joins TRBV6-5 to TRBJ2-1; tentatively, D is TRBD2 (5 bases). The CDR3 is 14 residues long. Germline assignment: CDR1 MNHEY and CDR2 SVGAGI. With 0 bases removed from V and 6 bases from J, the gap between germline ends came to 9 bases. The CDR3 nucleotides are TGTGCCAGCAGTTACTCGAGGGTGGCCAATGAGCAGTTCTTC. Protein: CASSYSRVANEQFF.

The sample holds many counts of this clonotype. CDR3 DNA: TGTGCCAGCAGCCAGGACAGGGAAAGAGGTTCCTATGGCTACACCTTC. It encodes CASSQDRERGSYGYTF. V usage is TRBV5-6 and J usage is TRBJ1-2; 8 bases map to TRBD1. This CDR3 region has 16 residues. Per the germline V gene, CDR1 is SGHDT and CDR2 is YYEEEE. With 4 bases clipped from V and 4 bases from J, the junction kept 12 bases outside the gene matches.

This clonotype has more than one count but fewer than ten. The genes are TRBV18 and TRBJ2-5, with a possible D match to TRBD2 (5 bases). With 4 bases removed from V and 2 bases from J, the gap between germline ends came to 8 bases. This CDR3 contains 13 residues. Per the germline V gene, CDR1 is KGHSH and CDR2 is LQKENI. CDR3 protein: CASSLSGQETQYF. CDR3 DNA: TGTGCCAGCTCACTTTCGGGGCAAGAGACCCAGTACTTC.

The rearrangement links TRBV12-3 or TRBV12-4 to TRBJ2-4; D is ambiguous. With 2 bases removed from V and 0 bases from J, the gap between germline ends came to 2 bases. This CDR3 region has 13 residues. The CDR3 DNA follows: TGTGCCAGCAGTTTACTAGCCAAAAACATTCAGTACTTC. It is translated as CASSLLAKNIQYF.

The table lists this clonotype with many counts. The chain carries TRBV4-1 and TRBJ2-1; D is undetermined. The CDR3 extends over 14 amino acids. Trimming left V 0 bases short and J 10 bases short, with 13 bases between. Looked up from germline, CDR1 is MGHRA and CDR2 is YSYEKL. The CDR3 DNA reads as TGCGCCAGCAGCCAAGAGGGTGTAGCTGGGGAGCAGTTCTTC. Amino acid sequence: CASSQEGVAGEQFF.

The rearrangement links TRBV5-6 to TRBJ2-6; D possibly uses TRBD1 or TRBD2 (5 bases each). The CDR3 runs 16 residues. Germline assignment: CDR1 SGHDT and CDR2 YYEEEE. V was clipped by 0 bases and J by 4 bases, with 11 bases between them. CDR3 nucleotide sequence: TGTGCCAGCAGCTTGGAGGCAGGGACCGGGGCCAACGTCCTGACTTTC. This encodes CASSLEAGTGANVLTF.

This clonotype was detected many times. This chain links TRBV6-1 with TRBJ2-3; 11 bases agree with TRBD2. Germline loops: CDR1 MNHNS, CDR2 SASEGT. This CDR3 is 15 amino acids long. After removal of 5 bases from V and 4 bases from J, the junction contained 5 bases not matched to a gene. The CDR3 bases are TGTGCCAGCAGTCCCGGGACTAGCGGCGCAGATACGCAGTATTTT. This codes for CASSPGTSGADTQYF.

At least ten counts were recorded for this clonotype. The chain carries TRBV3-1 and TRBJ2-1, with 7 positions matching TRBD2. J was trimmed by 1 base and V by 1 base; bases with no gene match: 1. The germline V gene encodes CDR1 LGHDT and CDR2 YNNKEL (reference sequence). This CDR3 region has 15 residues. CDR3 sequence (DNA): TGTGCCAGCAGCCAAGTCGGGGGGTCCTACAATGAGCAGTTCTTC. Encoded protein: CASSQVGGSYNEQFF.

This clonotype was observed many times. The chain carries TRBV12-3 or TRBV12-4 and TRBJ2-7; the D is unclear. V shed 0 bases and J shed 6 bases, with 6 bases lying between them. The CDR3 length is 12 residues. The CDR3 region has the DNA TGTGCCAGCAGTTTAGCTGGTCCCGAGCAGTACTTC. Translation: CASSLAGPEQYF.